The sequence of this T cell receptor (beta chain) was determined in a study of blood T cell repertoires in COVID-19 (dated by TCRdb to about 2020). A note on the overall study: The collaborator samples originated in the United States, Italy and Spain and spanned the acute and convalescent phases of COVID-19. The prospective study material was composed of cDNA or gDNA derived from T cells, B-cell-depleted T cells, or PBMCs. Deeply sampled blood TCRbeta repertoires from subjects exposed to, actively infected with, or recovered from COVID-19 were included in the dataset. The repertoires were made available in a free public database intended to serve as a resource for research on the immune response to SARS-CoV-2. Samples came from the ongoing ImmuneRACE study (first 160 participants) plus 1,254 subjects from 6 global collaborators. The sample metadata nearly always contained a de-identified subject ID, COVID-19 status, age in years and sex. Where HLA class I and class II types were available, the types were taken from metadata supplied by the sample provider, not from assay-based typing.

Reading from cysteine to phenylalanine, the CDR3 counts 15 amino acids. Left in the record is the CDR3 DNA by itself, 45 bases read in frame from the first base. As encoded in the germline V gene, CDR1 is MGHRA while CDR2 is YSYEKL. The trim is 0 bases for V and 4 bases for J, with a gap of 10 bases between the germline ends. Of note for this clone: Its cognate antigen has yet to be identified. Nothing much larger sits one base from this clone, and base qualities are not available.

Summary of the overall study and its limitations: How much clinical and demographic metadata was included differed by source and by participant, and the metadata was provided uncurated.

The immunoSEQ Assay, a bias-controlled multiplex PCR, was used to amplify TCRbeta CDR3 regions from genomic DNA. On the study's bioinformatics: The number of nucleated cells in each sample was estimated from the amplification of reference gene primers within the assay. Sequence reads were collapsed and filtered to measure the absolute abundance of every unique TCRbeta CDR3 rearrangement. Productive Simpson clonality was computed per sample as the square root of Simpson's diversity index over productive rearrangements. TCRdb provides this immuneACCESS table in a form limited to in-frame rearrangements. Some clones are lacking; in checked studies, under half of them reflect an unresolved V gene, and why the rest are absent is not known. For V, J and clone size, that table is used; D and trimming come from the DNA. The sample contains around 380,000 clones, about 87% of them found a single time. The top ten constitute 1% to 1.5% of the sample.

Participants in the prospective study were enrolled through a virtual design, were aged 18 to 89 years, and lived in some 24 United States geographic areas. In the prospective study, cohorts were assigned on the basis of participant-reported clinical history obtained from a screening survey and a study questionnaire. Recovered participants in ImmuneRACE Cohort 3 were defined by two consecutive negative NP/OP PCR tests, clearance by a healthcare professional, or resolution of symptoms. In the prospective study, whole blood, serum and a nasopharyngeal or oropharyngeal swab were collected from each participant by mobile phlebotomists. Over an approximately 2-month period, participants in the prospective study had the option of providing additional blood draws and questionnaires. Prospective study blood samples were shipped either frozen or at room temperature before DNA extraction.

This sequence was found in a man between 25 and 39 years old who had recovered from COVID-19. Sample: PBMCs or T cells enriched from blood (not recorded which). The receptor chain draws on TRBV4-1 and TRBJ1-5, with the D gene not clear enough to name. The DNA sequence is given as TGCGCCAGCAGCCAAGACGGCCAGGTGAATCAGCCCCAGCATTTT. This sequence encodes CASSQDGQVNQPQHF.